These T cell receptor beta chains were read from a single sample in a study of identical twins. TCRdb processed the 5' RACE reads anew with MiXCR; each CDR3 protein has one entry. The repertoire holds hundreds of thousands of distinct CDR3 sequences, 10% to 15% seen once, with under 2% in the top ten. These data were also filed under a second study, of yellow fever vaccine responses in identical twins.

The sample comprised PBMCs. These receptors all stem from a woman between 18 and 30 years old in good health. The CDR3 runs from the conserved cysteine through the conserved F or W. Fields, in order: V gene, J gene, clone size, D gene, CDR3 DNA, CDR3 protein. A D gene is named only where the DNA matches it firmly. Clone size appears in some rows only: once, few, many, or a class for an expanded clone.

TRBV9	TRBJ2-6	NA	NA	TGTGCCAGCAGTGAGGAATCTGGGGCCAACGTCCTGACTTTC	CASSEESGANVLTF
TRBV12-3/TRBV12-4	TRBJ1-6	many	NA	TGTGCCAGCACCCCCGAAACAGGGATCTCACCCCTCCACTTT	CASTPETGISPLHF
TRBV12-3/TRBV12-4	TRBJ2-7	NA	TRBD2	TGTGCCAGCAGCCGCCTTGGGGGGGGCGAGCAGTACTTC	CASSRLGGGEQYF
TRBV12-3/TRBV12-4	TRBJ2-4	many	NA	TGTGCCAGCAGTTTAGGGCCCCAAGACAGCAGGGTTGGGAACATTCAGTACTTC	CASSLGPQDSRVGNIQYF
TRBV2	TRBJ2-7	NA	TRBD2	TGTGCCAGCAGTGGGCTAGCGGTTTCCTACGAGCAGTACTTC	CASSGLAVSYEQYF
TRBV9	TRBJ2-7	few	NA	TGTGCCAGCAGCGCCCCCGGTCAGGGCGAGCCCTACGAGCAGTACTTC	CASSAPGQGEPYEQYF
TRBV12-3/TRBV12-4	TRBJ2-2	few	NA	TGTGCCAGCAGTCCCGGGGGGCCAGGCACCGGGGAGCTGTTTTTT	CASSPGGPGTGELFF
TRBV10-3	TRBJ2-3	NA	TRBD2	TGTGCCATCAACGCGGGGGTCGCTAGCACAGATACGCAGTATTTT	CAINAGVASTDTQYF
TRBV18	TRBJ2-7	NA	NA	TGTGCCAGCTCACGCCCGGGGGGCGACGAGCAGTACTTC	CASSRPGGDEQYF
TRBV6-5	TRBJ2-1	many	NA	TGTGCCAGCAGTTACCCCGGCTACAATGAGCAGTTCTTC	CASSYPGYNEQFF
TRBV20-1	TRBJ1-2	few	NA	TGCAGTGCTAGGCACCTCAACTATGGCTACACCTTC	CSARHLNYGYTF
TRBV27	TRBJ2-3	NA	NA	TGTGCCAGCAACCCGGCTAGCAGGTTAAGAGTGAATACGCAGTATTTT	CASNPASRLRVNTQYF
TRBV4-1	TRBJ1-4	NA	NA	TGCGCCAGCAGCCCGACCCGTGGGGAAAAACTGTTTTTT	CASSPTRGEKLFF
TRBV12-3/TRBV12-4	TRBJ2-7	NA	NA	TGTGCCAGAAGTTTCGGAGGGGTGGAGCAGTACTTC	CARSFGGVEQYF
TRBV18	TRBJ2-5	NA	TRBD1	TGTGCCAGCTCACCGGAGGGACAGGGGCCTCTGAAGGCTCGGGGGGAGACCCAGTACTTC	CASSPEGQGPLKARGETQYF
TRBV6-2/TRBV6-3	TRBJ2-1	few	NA	TGTGCCAGCAGTTACGGGTGGGGTCAGGCCTACAATGAGCAGTTCTTC	CASSYGWGQAYNEQFF
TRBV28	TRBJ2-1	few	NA	TGTGCCAGCAACTTAAACCGGGACCGGTGGTTCTTC	CASNLNRDRWFF
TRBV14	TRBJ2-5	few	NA	TGTGCCAGCAGCCAAGAGAAGACAGGCCAAGAGACCCAGTACTTC	CASSQEKTGQETQYF
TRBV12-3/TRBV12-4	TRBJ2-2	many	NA	TGTGCCAGCAGTTTTTGGGCCACGAACACCGGGGAGCTGTTTTTT	CASSFWATNTGELFF
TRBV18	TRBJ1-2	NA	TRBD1	TGTGCCAGCTCACCCGCTTCAGGAGGGGGCGTGGAAGGCTACACCTTC	CASSPASGGGVEGYTF
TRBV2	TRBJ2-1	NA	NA	TGTGCCAGCAGGTGGGAAGGATCCTACAATGAGCAGTTCTTC	CASRWEGSYNEQFF
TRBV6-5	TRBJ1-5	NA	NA	TGTGCCAGCAGTTCCTGGACCATGGACCAGCCCCAGCATTTT	CASSSWTMDQPQHF
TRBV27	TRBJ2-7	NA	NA	TGTGCCAGCAGTTTATCGGGCCATTTTAACGAGCAGTACTTC	CASSLSGHFNEQYF
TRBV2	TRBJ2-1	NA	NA	TGTGCCAGCAGTGAAGTCGGTGAGCAGTTCTTC	CASSEVGEQFF
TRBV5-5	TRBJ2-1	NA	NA	TGTGCCAGCAGCTTTTTGGCGGGGCGCAACACCGGGAATGAGCAGTTCTTC	CASSFLAGRNTGNEQFF
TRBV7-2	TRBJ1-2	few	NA	TGTGCCAGCAGCTTATTCGGGGGCAGTGGCTACACCTTC	CASSLFGGSGYTF
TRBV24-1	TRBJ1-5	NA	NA	TGTGCCACCGGACACGCTGTTAGCAATCAGCCCCAGCATTTT	CATGHAVSNQPQHF
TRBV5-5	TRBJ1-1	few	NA	TGTGCCAGCAGCTTGGTTCAGGGATGGGGCACTGAAGCTTTCTTT	CASSLVQGWGTEAFF
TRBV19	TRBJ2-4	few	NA	TGTGCCAGTCACCCGGAAGGTACCAGAGCCAAAAACATTCAGTACTTC	CASHPEGTRAKNIQYF